Shown below are 30 T cell receptor beta chains from a single sample sequenced in a study of OX40 agonist ivuxolimab in advanced cancers. Profiled with immunoSEQ multiplex PCR; TCRdb holds only in-frame clones, not every one. The sample shows roughly 150,000 clones, roughly 94% of them seen only once. The specimen comprised CD4+ or CD8+ T cells sorted from blood, sampled in a trial of the OX40 agonist ivuxolimab. Receptors were obtained from an adult with an advanced solid tumor such as melanoma, head and neck, liver or kidney cancer.

The V and J genes are TRBV28 and TRBJ2-7; D unclear. The CDR3 runs 16 residues. Between the trimmed V and J ends, which lost 2 bases and 1 base, there was a span of 15 bases. Germline V CDR1 and CDR2: MDHEN, SYDVKM. The CDR3 loop reads CASSLSSARSSYEQYF. CDR3 in DNA: TGTGCCAGCAGTTTAAGCTCGGCACGATCATCCTACGAGCAGTACTTC.

J is TRBJ2-2 and V is TRBV7-2; no firm D call. CDR1 and CDR2 from the germline V gene are SGHTA and FQGNSA. The V gene lost 0 bases and the J gene lost 5 bases, with 7 bases spanning the gap. The CDR3 contains 14 residues. The CDR3 DNA reads as TGTGCCAGCAGCTTAGCGCACGGGACCGGGGAGCTGTTTTTT. It encodes CASSLAHGTGELFF.

J is TRBJ2-5 and V is TRBV5-1, with D perhaps matching TRBD1 or TRBD2 (6 bases each). The CDR3 length is 17 residues. In germline, CDR1 is SGHRS, CDR2 YFSETQ. V was trimmed by 0 bases and J by 2 bases, leaving 17 bases between them. DNA for the CDR3: TGCGCCAGCAGCTTGGGGGACTGGCTAGGGGGGCAAGAGACCCAGTACTTC. This encodes CASSLGDWLGGQETQYF.

This clone appeared once. The rearrangement links TRBV28 to TRBJ2-4; the D call may be TRBD1 or TRBD2 (5 bases each). Germline CDR1 reads MDHEN; CDR2 reads SYDVKM. This CDR3 comprises 16 residues. Trimming stripped 6 bases from V and 8 bases from J, with 23 bases between. The CDR3 DNA follows: TGTGCCAGCAGCCTGTGGGGGATCTCGACTTCGGACATTCAGTACTTC. It specifies CASSLWGISTSDIQYF.

This clone was seen once. A read error may account for a junction end that differs from germline. The chain couples TRBV27 to TRBJ2-6; 9 nucleotides align to TRBD1. The germline V gene has CDR1 MNHEY and CDR2 SMNVEV (reference sequence). The length of the CDR3 is 14 residues. The CDR3 bases are TGTGCCAGCAGTTACAGGACAGGGGATACTAGGGGGTACTTC. Its protein is CASSYRTGDTRGYF.

This clone was detected a few times. The chain has TRBV10-3 and TRBJ1-1; no clear D gene. V shed 6 bases and J shed 3 bases, with 5 bases lying between them. CDR1 is ENHRY, CDR2 SYGVKD, per germline. This CDR3 contains 11 residues. CDR3 bases: TGTGCCATCAGGGAGGACACTGAAGCTTTCTTT. This sequence encodes CAIREDTEAFF.

The genes are TRBV7-6 and TRBJ2-1, with a possible D match to TRBD1 (6 bases). The CDR3 covers 16 residues. V lost 4 bases and J lost 2, with 15 bases in between. The germline V gene has CDR1 SGHVS and CDR2 FNYEAQ. The chain's CDR3 is CASSSNPGTPYNEQFF. Written as DNA, the CDR3 is TGTGCCAGCAGCTCCAACCCCGGGACACCCTACAATGAGCAGTTCTTC.

This clone was counted a few times. J is TRBJ1-5 and V is TRBV4-1; maybe TRBD1 (5 bases). The CDR3 contains 16 residues. Germline-derived CDR1 and CDR2 are MGHRA and YSYEKL. V was trimmed by 0 bases and J by 3 bases, leaving 12 bases between them. CDR3 in DNA: TGCGCCAGCAGCCAAGAGTCAGGGTTAGCCAATCAGCCCCAGCATTTT. Residues: CASSQESGLANQPQHF.

The chain recombines TRBV6-6 with TRBJ1-2; D remains ambiguous. Trimming shortened V by 2 bases and J by 7 bases, and 14 bases separated the two germline ends. Germline V lookup: CDR1 MNHNY, CDR2 SVGAGI (reference sequence). This CDR3 spans 14 amino acids. The DNA of the CDR3 is TGTGCCAGCAGTTACCTAGAGGGTTTAGGTGGCTACACCTTC. Translated, it gives CASSYLEGLGGYTF.

V is TRBV19 and J is TRBJ2-7; 8 bases align to TRBD2. Germline loops: CDR1 LNHDA, CDR2 SQIVND (reference sequence). This CDR3 is built from 14 residues. V shed 3 bases and J 3 bases; nucleotides not matched to a gene: 4. Here the CDR3 reads CASSIRGGVYEQYF. Written as DNA, the CDR3 is TGTGCCAGTAGTATTCGGGGGGGAGTCTACGAGCAGTACTTC.

The chain uses TRBV6-5 and TRBJ1-2, with D unclear. Trimming left V 6 bases short and J 8 bases short, with 10 bases between. This CDR3 has 11 residues. Germline V gives CDR1 MNHEY, CDR2 SVGAGI. This chain's CDR3 is CASSWSGGYTF. The DNA for the CDR3 is TGTGCCAGCAGCTGGTCCGGGGGCTACACCTTC.

This chain uses TRBV11-2 with TRBJ1-1; D remains unclear. The germline V gene has CDR1 SGHAT and CDR2 FQNNGV. The CDR3 length is 13 residues. V was clipped by 3 bases and J by 10 bases, with 15 bases between them. The CDR3 reads CASSFIGQSGAFF. DNA of the CDR3: TGTGCCAGCAGCTTTATTGGTCAGAGTGGAGCTTTCTTT.

This chain uses TRBV6-5 with TRBJ2-1; D is unresolved. The CDR3 extends over 15 amino acids. Germline CDR1 reads MNHEY; CDR2 reads SVGAGI. V shed 2 bases and J shed 3 bases, with 11 bases lying between them. CDR3 region: CASSYGSAGYNEQFF. The CDR3 DNA is TGTGCCAGCAGTTACGGCTCAGCCGGCTACAATGAGCAGTTCTTC.

The chain recombines TRBV7-2 with TRBJ2-1; D is unclear. Germline V gives CDR1 SGHTA, CDR2 FQGNSA. The length of the CDR3 is 14 residues. The ends were cut back, 5 bases at V and 8 bases at J, with 16 bases in the middle. This CDR3 is CASSVGGSSYEQFF. In nucleotides, the CDR3 is TGTGCCAGCAGCGTAGGTGGTAGTAGCTATGAGCAGTTCTTC.

The chain joins TRBV6-4 to TRBJ2-1; 9 bases agree with TRBD1. Germline V gene lookup returns CDR1 MRHNA and CDR2 SNTAGT. This CDR3 has 14 amino acids. With V trimmed by 7 bases and J by 8 bases, 9 bases remained unmatched. The CDR3 sequence is CASKKQGAGYEQFF. The CDR3 nucleotides read TGTGCCAGCAAGAAACAGGGGGCCGGGTATGAGCAGTTCTTC.

This chain uses TRBV5-1 with TRBJ2-3; D gene unclear. The V end lost 4 bases, the J end lost 4 bases, and 7 bases lay between the germline ends. CDR3 length equals 12 residues. CDR1 SGHRS and CDR2 YFSETQ come from the germline V gene. This CDR3 reads CASSEPSDTQYF. The DNA of the CDR3 is TGCGCCAGCAGCGAACCGTCAGATACGCAGTATTTT.

The rearrangement links TRBV5-4 to TRBJ2-7; TRBD1 or TRBD2 may be the D gene (5 bases each). Germline V gene lookup returns CDR1 SGHNT and CDR2 YYREEE (reference sequence). V was cut by 3 bases and J by 2 bases, with 15 bases left in between. The CDR3 spans 15 residues. The CDR3 sequence: CASSSKQGPTYEQYF. CDR3 in DNA: TGTGCCAGCAGCTCGAAGCAGGGACCAACCTACGAGCAGTACTTC. Based on the CDR3 plus reference TRBV5-4 and TRBJ2-7, the full variable domain is ETGVTQSPTHLIKTRGQQVTLRCSSQSGHNTVSWYQQALGQGPQFIFQYYREEENGRGNFPPRFSGLQFPNYSSELNVNALELDDSALYLCASSSKQGPTYEQYFGPGTRLTVT.

The chain uses TRBV9 and TRBJ1-3, with 7 bases identical to TRBD1. After removal of 4 bases from V and 3 bases from J, the junction contained 10 bases not matched to a gene. Germline CDR1 SGDLS, CDR2 YYNGEE. This CDR3 contains 16 residues. CDR3 residues: CASSPLGQVYGNTIYF. The CDR3, as DNA: TGTGCCAGCAGCCCTCTCGGACAGGTCTATGGAAACACCATATATTTT.

The chain joins TRBV7-8 to TRBJ1-4; the D is unclear. V gave up 6 bases and J gave up 0 bases, with 11 bases separating them. In germline, CDR1 is SGHVS, CDR2 FQNEAQ. The CDR3 contains 15 residues. CDR3 loop: CASRRYRATNEKLFF. For the CDR3, the DNA is TGTGCCAGCAGACGCTACAGAGCAACTAATGAAAAACTGTTTTTT.

V gene TRBV28 combines with J gene TRBJ2-1; 8 bases match TRBD2. Germline V gene sequence: CDR1 MDHEN, CDR2 SYDVKM. The V and J ends lost 4 bases and 5 bases, in that order; junction bases with no gene match: 10. The CDR3 extends over 16 amino acids. The CDR3 spells CASSSRPAGVDNEQFF. The CDR3 DNA follows: TGTGCCAGCAGTTCAAGACCAGCGGGAGTAGACAATGAGCAGTTCTTC.

This chain links TRBV7-2 with TRBJ2-7, with TRBD2 identical over 7 bases. V was clipped by 3 bases and J by 4 bases; unmatched bases: 6. Per the germline V gene, CDR1 is SGHTA and CDR2 is FQGNSA. The CDR3 spans 14 residues. CDR3 amino acids: CASSFGGSVYEQYF. In DNA, the CDR3 is TGTGCCAGCAGCTTCGGCGGGAGCGTATACGAGCAGTACTTC.

The chain employs TRBV18 and TRBJ1-2; 7 nucleotides match TRBD1. Unmatched junction bases numbered 11, after V lost 3 bases and J lost 4 bases. Germline V lookup: CDR1 KGHSH, CDR2 LQKENI. The CDR3 runs 16 residues. The CDR3 loop reads CASSPTTGDTSYGYTF. CDR3 nucleotide sequence: TGTGCCAGCTCACCGACTACAGGGGACACGAGCTATGGCTACACCTTC.

V usage is TRBV18 and J usage is TRBJ1-5, with 8 bases matching TRBD1. Germline loops: CDR1 KGHSH, CDR2 LQKENI. The CDR3 is 14 amino acids. J was trimmed by 6 bases and V by 6 bases; bases with no gene match: 7. The DNA for the CDR3 is TGTGCCAGCTCTCCAGGACAGGGTCCTCAGCCCCAGCATTTT. Translation gives CASSPGQGPQPQHF.

This clone was detected only once. The V and J genes are TRBV7-3 and TRBJ2-5; 7 bases agree with TRBD2. This CDR3 spans 15 amino acids. The ends lost 5 bases at V and 2 bases at J; junction bases unmatched: 8. Germline V CDR1 and CDR2: SGHTA, FQGTGA. CDR3 sequence reads: CASSRGGSGQETQYF. The CDR3 nucleotides read TGTGCCAGCAGCCGCGGTGGTAGCGGGCAAGAGACCCAGTACTTC.

The chain links TRBV7-9 to TRBJ1-5; the D gene is possibly TRBD1 (5 bases). Germline V gene sequence: CDR1 SEHNR, CDR2 FQNEAQ (reference sequence). V was pared by 3 bases and J by 3 bases, with 12 bases between. This CDR3 has 15 amino acids. CDR3 region: CASSLGRGDNQPQHF. The DNA of the CDR3 is TGTGCCAGCAGCTTGGGGCGGGGGGACAATCAGCCCCAGCATTTT.

The chain links TRBV2 to TRBJ1-5; D is unclear. The length of the CDR3 is 14 residues. Germline V gives CDR1 SNHLY, CDR2 FYNNEI. V was trimmed by 6 bases and J by 7 bases, leaving 16 bases between them. DNA for the CDR3: TGTGCCAGCAGAGTTAACCGCCCTTTCCAGCCCCAGCATTTT. Encoded protein: CASRVNRPFQPQHF.

The V gene is TRBV9, the J gene TRBJ1-1; D is uncertain. The CDR3 covers 14 residues. Trimming removed 3 bases at V and 1 base at J, with 10 bases between. Per germline, CDR1 SGDLS and CDR2 YYNGEE. DNA of the CDR3: TGTGCCAGCAGCGCACAGCCGGCGAACACTGAAGCTTTCTTT. Encoded protein: CASSAQPANTEAFF.

The genes are TRBV12-5 and TRBJ2-2, with TRBD2 matching over 16 bases. The CDR3 extends over 17 amino acids. V lost 4 bases and J lost 6; bases outside the gene matches: 5. Germline CDR1 reads LGHNT; CDR2 reads FRNRAP. The CDR3 region has the DNA TGTGCTAGTGGTTCTCCGGGACTAGCGGGAGGGCCCGGGGAGCTGTTTTTT. Amino acids: CASGSPGLAGGPGELFF.

The V gene is TRBV10-2, the J gene TRBJ1-5, with D possibly matching TRBD1 (6 bases). Per germline, CDR1 WSHSY and CDR2 SAAADI. Trimming left V 2 bases short and J 11 bases short, with 16 bases between. The CDR3 spans 14 residues. CDR3 sequence reads: CASSEVGALTTQHF. CDR3 sequence (DNA): TGCGCCAGCAGTGAGGTGGGGGCCCTCACGACCCAGCATTTT.

The gene calls are TRBV9 and TRBJ1-5, with a weak D call TRBD1 (6 bases). Germline CDR1 is SGDLS and CDR2 is YYNGEE. The CDR3 is 14 amino acids. The V gene lost 3 bases and the J gene lost 9 bases, with 16 bases spanning the gap. The CDR3 loop reads CASSEGGPRGPQHF. The DNA for the CDR3 is TGTGCCAGCAGCGAGGGGGGCCCGAGGGGGCCCCAGCATTTT.